This TCR beta chain was retrieved from a study of cytomegalovirus exposure and HLA in healthy donors. Whole-study context: Counted in an early data release were roughly 87 million unique TCRs from HLA-typed donors. Whole-study results and caveats: CMV serostatus stood as the only immune exposure information on hand. Associated with HLA alleles at 0.05 false discovery rate in a later analysis were 17,000 or so TCR beta sequences. Reported performance of the classifier showed diagnosis of cytomegalovirus status with high specificity and sensitivity.

About this clone: Antigen: not known.

The PCR contained 60 Vbeta and 13 Jbeta primers. Clones were read by immunoSEQ multiplex PCR, and TCRdb kept only the in-frame ones, dropping some. The sample holds 60,000 to 75,000 clones, under 85% seen once. The receptor's source is a woman under 40 in good health and CMV-seronegative. The material sequenced was PBMCs.

CDR3 protein: CASSVPLPGNEQFF. Here the CDR3 DNA reads TGTGCCAGCAGCGTTCCGCTCCCAGGGAATGAGCAGTTCTTC. This chain uses TRBV9 with TRBJ2-1; perhaps TRBD1 as D (5 bases). Per the germline V gene, CDR1 is SGDLS and CDR2 is YYNGEE. Trimming shortened V by 2 bases and J by 7 bases, and 13 bases separated the two germline ends. The CDR3 is made up of 14 amino acids.